This TCR beta chain was identified during a study of T-cell reconstitution after alpha-beta-depleted transplantation in children. Unique molecular identifiers tagged the TCRbeta library. A single record per CDR3 protein comes from TCRdb applying MiXCR to the PCR reads. In the table there are 200,000 to 250,000 distinct CDR3 sequences, about 26% of which are singletons. Overall study findings and caveats: A year post-transplant, T-cell counts and diversity derived mostly from newly produced T cells. The study traced high day-60 TCRbeta diversity in some patients to surviving recipient T cells and thymic progenitors. Several hundred expanded graft clones reportedly gave rise to the alpha-beta T cells present about two months after transplant.

Trimming at V came to 1 base and at J to 6 bases, leaving 4 bases not matched to a gene. CDR3 length equals 16 residues. Germline CDR1 is SGHDN and CDR2 is FVKESK. At least ten counts were recorded for this clonotype. Its antigen is not known. The chain links TRBV14 to TRBJ2-1, with 12 bases identical to TRBD2. The sample in question was PBMCs, obtained before TCRalphabeta/CD19-depleted stem cell transplant. The clonotype comes from a girl aged 2-10 years with Fanconi anemia, due to receive a stem cell transplant. CDR3 amino acids: CASSQVASGRANEQFF. The CDR3 DNA is TGTGCCAGCAGCCAAGTCGCTAGCGGGAGGGCCAATGAGCAGTTCTTC.